One sample yielded the 23 T cell receptor beta chains listed below, sequenced in a study of monozygotic twins with inflammatory bowel disease. TCRdb re-analyzed the 5' RACE reads; it lists each CDR3 protein once, without DNA. The sample is made up of around 380,000 distinct CDR3 sequences, and the top ten hold about 2.3% of it. The sequenced material came from blood. The receptors derive from a human donor with ulcerative colitis or Crohn's disease, or a healthy co-twin of an affected twin (not recorded which).

V and J are TRBV5-1 and TRBJ2-5; TCRdb proposes TRBD1, but this gene call is untestable without DNA. Germline values: CDR1 SGHRS, CDR2 YFSETQ. There are 14 residues in the CDR3. CDR3: CASDRTGDQETQYF.

The chain uses TRBV6-1 and TRBJ2-2; TCRdb gives TRBD2 as the D gene, but with no DNA this cannot be confirmed. Germline-derived CDR1 and CDR2 are MNHNS and SASEGT. This CDR3 has 16 residues. The CDR3 spells CASRALAGVVGGELFF.

This rearrangement joins TRBV7-2 to TRBJ2-5. The CDR3 covers 14 residues. The germline gives CDR1 SGHTA, CDR2 FQGNSA. This CDR3 reads CASSLANFQETQYF.

The chain couples TRBV12-3 or TRBV12-4 to TRBJ1-5; TCRdb selects TRBD1, and the lack of DNA leaves this call unchecked. The CDR3 is 15 amino acids. CDR3 loop: CASSFGQGIGQPQHF.

This chain links TRBV24-1 with TRBJ2-1; with no DNA, the TCRdb D assignment of TRBD1 cannot be verified. CDR1 and CDR2 (germline): KGHDR, SFDVKD. The CDR3 totals 16 residues. This CDR3 is CATSDSNGGTWNEQFF.

This chain links TRBV20-1 with TRBJ2-3. Looked up from germline, CDR1 is DFQATT and CDR2 is SNEGSKA (reference sequence). CDR3 length: 14 residues. The CDR3 sequence: CSAKSLQWSDTQYF.

This chain joins TRBV5-1 and TRBJ1-1; checking the TCRdb D call of TRBD1 is not possible without DNA. CDR1 SGHRS and CDR2 YFSETQ come from the germline V gene. The CDR3 is 15 residues long. The CDR3 sequence: CASSLALRTGNQAFF.

This chain uses TRBV7-9 with TRBJ1-1; TCRdb designates TRBD1, a call that cannot be tested without DNA. The CDR3 runs to 13 residues. Germline V gene sequence: CDR1 SEHNR, CDR2 FQNEAQ (reference sequence). The CDR3 region is CASSIQGNTEAFF. Drawing the rest from reference TRBV7-9 and TRBJ1-1, the complete variable domain is DTGVSQNPRHKITKRGQNVTFRCDPISEHNRLYWYRQTLGQGPEFLTYFQNEAQLEKSRLLSDRFSAERPKGSFSTLEIQRTEQGDSAMYLCASSIQGNTEAFFGQGTRLTVV.

The chain joins TRBV9 to TRBJ2-7; checking the TCRdb D call of TRBD1 is not possible without DNA. Germline V gene data show CDR1 as SGDLS and CDR2 as YYNGEE. The CDR3 extends over 15 amino acids. The CDR3 here is CASSVGSPTPGEQYF.

The gene calls are TRBV20-1 and TRBJ2-7; TCRdb proposes TRBD2, but this gene call is untestable without DNA. Germline V lookup: CDR1 DFQATT, CDR2 SNEGSKA (reference sequence). The CDR3 consists of 17 residues. The CDR3 loop is CSAYAGTSGSPRYEQYF.

The genes are TRBV18 and TRBJ1-2; TCRdb's assignment of TRBD1 cannot be checked, as there is no DNA. The length of the CDR3 is 15 residues. Germline values: CDR1 KGHSH, CDR2 LQKENI. The CDR3 sequence: CASSPPKGTNYGYTF.

The chain uses TRBV27 and TRBJ1-5; absent DNA, TCRdb's TRBD1 call cannot be checked. Looked up from germline, CDR1 is MNHEY and CDR2 is SMNVEV (reference sequence). The CDR3 has 16 residues. CDR3 in amino acids: CASSLSWQGLYQPQHF.

V and J are TRBV7-2 and TRBJ1-4; with no DNA, the TCRdb D assignment of TRBD1 cannot be verified. The CDR3 contains 14 residues. Germline V gene data show CDR1 as SGHTA and CDR2 as FQGNSA. The CDR3 loop reads CASSLTGFDEKLFF.

V and J are TRBV7-2 and TRBJ2-7. This CDR3 region has 16 residues. The germline V gene has CDR1 SGHTA and CDR2 FQGNSA. CDR3 sequence reads: CASSLNAGQGPYEQYF. The whole variable domain, remainder taken from reference TRBV7-2 and TRBJ2-7, is GAGVSQSPSNKVTEKGKDVELRCDPISGHTALYWYRQSLGQGLEFLIYFQGNSAPDKSGLPSDRFSAERTGGSVSTLTIQRTQQEDSAVYLCASSLNAGQGPYEQYFGPGTRLTVT.

V and J are TRBV10-3 and TRBJ2-3; the TCRdb call, TRBD2, lacks DNA for checking. Germline values: CDR1 ENHRY, CDR2 SYGVKD. This CDR3 is 16 amino acids long. CDR3 in amino acids: CAISDEAGVGTDTQYF.

The chain is built from TRBV7-2 and TRBJ2-3; lacking DNA, the TRBD2 call made by TCRdb goes unchecked. The CDR3 sequence is 17 residues long. The germline CDR1 and CDR2 sequences are SGHTA and FQGNSA. CDR3: CASSPSRLAGTTDTQYF.

The chain links TRBV20-1 to TRBJ2-7; TCRdb calls TRBD2, which cannot be checked without DNA. The CDR3 contains 14 residues. Germline CDR1 and CDR2: DFQATT and SNEGSKA (reference sequence). The CDR3 here is CSPYGGRTGTEQYF.

The CDR3 sequence: CASSSIRLLNYGYTF. V and J are TRBV6-5 and TRBJ1-2. This CDR3 has 15 amino acids. Germline V lookup: CDR1 MNHEY, CDR2 SVGAGI.

The V gene is TRBV30, the J gene TRBJ1-5; the TCRdb call, TRBD1, lacks DNA for checking. This CDR3 has 16 residues. Germline lookup yields CDR1 GTSNPN and CDR2 SVGIG (reference sequence). CDR3 sequence: CAWRSGMQGANQPQHF.

The rearrangement joins TRBV6-5 to TRBJ2-1; lacking DNA, the TRBD2 call made by TCRdb goes unchecked. CDR3 length: 13 residues. The germline V gene encodes CDR1 MNHEY and CDR2 SVGAGI. The CDR3 region is CASRREYVNEQFF.

This rearrangement joins TRBV19 to TRBJ1-5; TCRdb proposes TRBD1, but this gene call is untestable without DNA. Germline V CDR1 and CDR2: LNHDA, SQIVND (reference sequence). This CDR3 has 15 amino acids. CDR3 protein: CASSDYRGDYQPQHF.

The chain employs TRBV11-2 and TRBJ2-7; TCRdb reports TRBD2, a call that lacks DNA to check it against. Germline values: CDR1 SGHAT, CDR2 FQNNGV. The CDR3 contains 15 residues. The CDR3 spells CASSLGRGSSYEQYF.

The chain's CDR3 is CASSTLTGTGAGEAFF. The chain is built from TRBV7-9 and TRBJ1-1; TCRdb proposes TRBD1, but this gene call is untestable without DNA. In germline, CDR1 is SEHNR, CDR2 FQNEAQ (reference sequence). The CDR3 has 16 amino acids.